What follows are 22 T cell receptor beta chains derived from one specimen sequenced in a study of blood T cell repertoires in COVID-19. Using immunoSEQ multiplex PCR, the repertoire was profiled, and TCRdb retains in-frame clones only, with some absent. The sample has a few hundred thousand clones; 75% to 90% are singletons. Sequencing was carried out using PBMCs or T cells enriched from blood (not recorded which). These receptors were obtained from a woman aged 25 to 39 who had been exposed to COVID-19.

The rearrangement uses TRBV2 and TRBJ1-5; D is perhaps TRBD1 (6 bases). Per the germline V gene, CDR1 is SNHLY and CDR2 is FYNNEI. Trimming took 6 bases from V and 0 from J, leaving 9 bases between them. The CDR3 runs to 14 residues. The CDR3 reads CASSAGDSNQPQHF. CDR3 bases: TGTGCCAGCAGCGCAGGGGATAGCAATCAGCCCCAGCATTTT.

The chain uses TRBV6-4 and TRBJ2-7; tentatively, D is TRBD1 (6 bases). This CDR3 comprises 16 residues. Between the trimmed V and J ends, which lost 2 bases and 3 bases, there was a span of 17 bases. Germline CDR1 and CDR2: MRHNA and SNTAGT. The CDR3 nucleotides read TGTGCCAGCAGTGACCCAACCGACAGGACACTCTACGAGCAGTACTTC. Its protein product is CASSDPTDRTLYEQYF.

The chain joins TRBV11-2 to TRBJ1-1; 12 bases map to TRBD1. This CDR3 has 16 amino acids. Trimming removed 5 bases from V and 5 bases from J; junction bases left unmatched: 9. Germline-derived CDR1 and CDR2 are SGHAT and FQNNGV. The DNA for the CDR3 is TGTGCCAGCAGCCCGCGGGACAGGGGGCGGTGGACTGAAGCTTTCTTT. Translated: CASSPRDRGRWTEAFF.

This clone was detected only a few times. The gene calls are TRBV30 and TRBJ1-5; D unclear. Trimming shortened V by 2 bases and J by 7 bases, and 12 bases separated the two germline ends. The length of the CDR3 is 13 residues. Germline loops: CDR1 GTSNPN, CDR2 SVGIG (reference sequence). The CDR3 region has the DNA TGTGCCTGGAGTAAGTCTTCCGAGCAGCCCCAGCATTTT. This translates into CAWSKSSEQPQHF.

V and J are TRBV29-1 and TRBJ1-2; D remains ambiguous. In germline, CDR1 is SQVTM, CDR2 ANQGSEA. V lost 5 bases and J 1 base, leaving 11 bases between the germline ends. The CDR3 is 13 amino acids. CDR3: CSVSSGSNYGYTF. The CDR3 coding sequence is TGCAGCGTTTCATCCGGTAGTAACTATGGCTACACCTTC.

CDR3 residues: CASSVGPAGNTIYF. The CDR3 DNA is TGTGCCAGCAGCGTAGGCCCGGCTGGAAACACCATATATTTT. The V gene is TRBV9, the J gene TRBJ1-3, with D hard to call. V lost 0 bases and J 2 bases, leaving 6 bases between the germline ends. From germline, CDR1 is SGDLS and CDR2 YYNGEE. This CDR3 is 14 amino acids long.

In nucleotides, the CDR3 is TGTGCCAGCAGTTGGGGGGAGGGACTAGGGGACACAGATACGCAGTATTTT. Translated, it gives CASSWGEGLGDTDTQYF. V gene TRBV6-2 or TRBV6-3 combines with J gene TRBJ2-3; 8 bases are a match to TRBD2. The CDR3 spans 17 residues. The trim removed 4 bases at V and 2 bases at J, leaving 11 bases unmatched. CDR1 is MNHEY, CDR2 SVGEGT, per germline.

The chain has TRBV2 and TRBJ2-3; D is undetermined. Germline lookup yields CDR1 SNHLY and CDR2 FYNNEI. The CDR3 runs to 13 residues. V was clipped by 3 bases and J by 5 bases, with 9 bases between them. CDR3 loop: CASSEARRDTQYF. The CDR3 DNA reads as TGTGCCAGCAGTGAGGCGCGGAGAGATACGCAGTATTTT.

The V and J genes are TRBV19 and TRBJ2-2, with unresolved D. With 5 bases removed from V and 2 bases from J, the gap between germline ends came to 12 bases. The germline V gene has CDR1 LNHDA and CDR2 SQIVND (reference sequence). The CDR3 sequence is 15 residues long. The CDR3 spells CASSASRQNTGELFF. In DNA, the CDR3 is TGTGCCAGTAGTGCGTCCCGACAAAACACCGGGGAGCTGTTTTTT.

This clone was observed a single time. This sequence joins TRBV11-2 and TRBJ1-6, with 11 bases that match TRBD1. Germline lookup yields CDR1 SGHAT and CDR2 FQNNGV. V lost 4 bases and J lost 7; bases outside the gene matches: 6. The CDR3 is made up of 16 amino acids. The DNA for the CDR3 is TGTGCCAGCAGCTCAGGGGACAGGGGGGGGAATTCACCCCTCCACTTT. It is translated as CASSSGDRGGNSPLHF.

This clone was found once. This sequence joins TRBV19 and TRBJ1-5; D uncertain. V lost 5 bases to trimming and J lost 0 bases, with 14 bases between them. The CDR3 extends over 16 amino acids. Germline CDR1 reads LNHDA; CDR2 reads SQIVND (reference sequence). In DNA form, the CDR3 reads TGTGCCAGTAGTCCCCGGGAATTCGCTAGCAATCAGCCCCAGCATTTT. Its translation is CASSPREFASNQPQHF.

The CDR3 protein is CASSLETGGNGELFF. CDR3 DNA sequence: TGTGCCAGCAGCTTAGAAACAGGGGGAAACGGGGAGCTGTTTTTT. The chain is built from TRBV7-2 and TRBJ2-2, with TRBD1 matching 8 bases. Losses at the gene ends were 1 base for V and 7 bases for J; bases not matched to a gene: 5. This CDR3 contains 15 residues. Germline V gives CDR1 SGHTA, CDR2 FQGNSA.

V is TRBV19 and J is TRBJ2-5; TRBD1 matches at 7 bases. The trim removed 5 bases at V and 5 bases at J, leaving 14 bases unmatched. CDR3 length: 16 residues. Germline V gene data show CDR1 as LNHDA and CDR2 as SQIVND (reference sequence). Here the CDR3 reads CASSSNLDRDRETQYF. CDR3 in DNA: TGTGCCAGTAGTTCAAACCTAGACAGGGATAGGGAGACCCAGTACTTC.

The CDR3 bases are TGTGCCAGCAGTTACGACAGGGTGAACTATGGCTACACCTTC. Translating gives CASSYDRVNYGYTF. This chain joins TRBV6-5 and TRBJ1-2, with 7 nucleotides matching TRBD1. This CDR3 comprises 14 residues. Germline values: CDR1 MNHEY, CDR2 SVGAGI. With 2 bases clipped from V and 2 bases from J, the junction kept 2 bases outside the gene matches.

The chain is built from TRBV3-1 (or the pseudogene TRBV3-2) and TRBJ2-1; 7 nucleotides line up with TRBD2. Trimming at V came to 4 bases and at J to 3 bases, leaving 3 bases not matched to a gene. Germline lookup yields CDR1 LGHDT and CDR2 YNNKEL (reference sequence). The CDR3 spans 14 residues. Here the CDR3 reads CASSRRGGYNEQFF. CDR3 sequence (DNA): TGTGCCAGCAGCCGCCGCGGGGGCTACAATGAGCAGTTCTTC.

This chain uses TRBV27 with TRBJ1-1; tentatively, D is TRBD1 (6 bases). V shed 5 bases and J shed 5 bases, with 18 bases lying between them. This CDR3 contains 15 residues. CDR1 and CDR2 from the germline V gene are MNHEY and SMNVEV (reference sequence). In nucleotides, the CDR3 is TGTGCCAGCAGTCCCCTCGTAACAGGGAAGACTGAAGCTTTCTTT. Encoded protein: CASSPLVTGKTEAFF.

The CDR3 here is CASSPGDRDNQPQHF. In nucleotides, the CDR3 is TGCGCCAGCAGCCCAGGGGACAGGGATAATCAGCCCCAGCATTTT. The V gene is TRBV4-1, the J gene TRBJ1-5, with 9 bases fitting TRBD1. Trimming took 4 bases from V and 4 from J; bases not matched to a gene: 5. The germline V gene encodes CDR1 MGHRA and CDR2 YSYEKL. This CDR3 contains 15 residues.

This clone was recorded once. The V gene is TRBV5-1, the J gene TRBJ2-7, with 9 bases matching TRBD1. V was clipped by 4 bases and J by 6 bases; unmatched bases: 8. The CDR3 length is 14 residues. CDR1 is SGHRS, CDR2 YFSETQ, per germline. CDR3 nucleotide sequence: TGCGCCAGCAGCCAAAGGACAGGGGTAGGCGAGCAGTACTTC. Its protein product is CASSQRTGVGEQYF. The whole variable domain, remainder taken from reference TRBV5-1 and TRBJ2-7, is KAGVTQTPRYLIKTRGQQVTLSCSPISGHRSVSWYQQTPGQGLQFLFEYFSETQRNKGNFPGRFSGRQFSNSRSEMNVSTLELGDSALYLCASSQRTGVGEQYFGPGTRLTVT.

This clone has a handful of counts. V and J are TRBV6-1 and TRBJ2-4; 10 bases are a match to TRBD2. The CDR3 has 19 residues. V lost 1 base, J lost 1 base, and 10 bases stayed unmatched. Germline CDR1 is MNHNS and CDR2 is SASEGT. CDR3 sequence (DNA): TGTGCCAGCAGTGAAGGCGGTAGCGGGGGGCCGGGGGCCAAAAACATTCAGTACTTC. Encoded protein: CASSEGGSGGPGAKNIQYF.

The chain combines TRBV10-1 with TRBJ2-5; D unresolved. Germline V lookup: CDR1 WNHNN, CDR2 SYGVQD (reference sequence). V lost 0 bases, J lost 5 bases, and 10 bases lay in between. The CDR3 sequence is 14 residues long. The CDR3 is CASSESVPAETQYF. In DNA form, the CDR3 reads TGCGCCAGCAGTGAGTCGGTCCCCGCGGAGACCCAGTACTTC.

For the CDR3, the DNA is TGTGCCAGCTCACCACCTAGCGGGAAAAGCACAGATACGCAGTATTTT. It translates to CASSPPSGKSTDTQYF. This sequence joins TRBV18 and TRBJ2-3; 8 bases match TRBD2. Germline-derived CDR1 and CDR2 are KGHSH and LQKENI. The J segment lost 0 bases and the V segment lost 0 bases, leaving 2 bases of the junction unmatched. The CDR3 has 16 amino acids.

The CDR3, as DNA: TGTGCCAGCAGCGGGAGGACGGGGAAGAACACTGAAGCTTTCTTT. The encoded protein is CASSGRTGKNTEAFF. V is TRBV21-1 and J is TRBJ1-1. TRBV21-1 corresponds to a pseudogene. The CDR3 extends over 15 amino acids.